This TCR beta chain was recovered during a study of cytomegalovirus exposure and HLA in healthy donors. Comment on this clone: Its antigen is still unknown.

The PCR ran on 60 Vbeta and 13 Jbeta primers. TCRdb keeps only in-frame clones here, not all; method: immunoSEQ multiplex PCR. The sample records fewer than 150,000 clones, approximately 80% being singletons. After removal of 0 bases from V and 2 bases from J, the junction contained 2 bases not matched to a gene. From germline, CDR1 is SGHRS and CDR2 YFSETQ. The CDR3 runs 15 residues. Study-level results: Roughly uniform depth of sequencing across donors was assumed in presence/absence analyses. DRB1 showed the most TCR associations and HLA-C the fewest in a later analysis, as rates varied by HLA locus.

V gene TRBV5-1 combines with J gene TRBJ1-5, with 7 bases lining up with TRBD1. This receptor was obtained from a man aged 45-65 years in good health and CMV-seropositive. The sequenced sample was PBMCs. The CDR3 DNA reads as TGCGCCAGCAGCTTGGCAGGACAGGGCAATCAGCCCCAGCATTTT. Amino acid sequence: CASSLAGQGNQPQHF.